This T cell receptor beta chain was captured by sequencing in a study of blood T cell repertoires in COVID-19. Across the whole study: PBMCs, B-cell-depleted T cells, or T cells were the source of the cDNA or gDNA that made up the material.

Deletions cut 11 bases from V and 3 bases from J, with 16 bases between. Germline V lookup: CDR1 MDHEN, CDR2 SYDVKM. CDR3 length: 13 amino acids. In the source study's methods: How many nucleated cells were present was estimated from reference gene primer amplification. Sequenced by immunoSEQ multiplex PCR; TCRdb stores in-frame clones only, minus some. The V and J calls and clone size were taken over from that table, and D and trimming were inferred from the DNA. The sample contains about 280,000 clones, 83% of which appear only once. The TCR originated in a woman aged 50 to 60 who had recovered from COVID-19. The sequencing sample was made of peripheral blood. The chain links TRBV28 to TRBJ1-2, with D maybe TRBD1 (5 bases). CDR3 bases: TGTGCCGTGAACAGGATAGTCGACTATGGCTACACCTTC. Protein product: CAVNRIVDYGYTF.